What follows describes a single TCR beta chain. The sample is drawn from a study of blood T cell repertoires in COVID-19. Study background: T cells, B-cell-depleted T cells, or PBMCs provided the cDNA or gDNA that served as material.

In the original processing: It was from reference gene primer amplification that nucleated cell counts were estimated. Data came from immunoSEQ multiplex PCR; TCRdb stores just in-frame clones and leaves some out. V and J calls and clone size are given by that table; D and trimming were obtained from the DNA. Here the sample spans 210,000 or so clones, 84% being singletons. Trimming cost V 3 bases and J 3 bases, with 6 bases left between them. The V gene's germline CDR1 is LNHDA and CDR2 SQIVND (reference sequence). There are 14 residues in the CDR3. This clonotype was obtained from a woman aged 50 to 65 with active or convalescent COVID-19. J is TRBJ2-6 and V is TRBV19; D remains unclear. The specimen sequenced was peripheral blood. CDR3 nucleotide sequence: TGTGCCAGTAGTATTTTCGGTGGGGCCAACGTCCTGACTTTC. Amino acid sequence: CASSIFGGANVLTF.